In this sample, the clone carrying this T cell receptor (beta chain) turned up many times. The record originates from a study of T cells in Graves' hyperthyroidism and ophthalmopathy. Germline CDR1 and CDR2: SGHVS and FQNEAQ. The length of the CDR3 is 14 residues. Between the trimmed V and J ends, which lost 0 bases and 6 bases, there was a span of 12 bases. The CDR3 regions of TCR beta were amplified from RNA transcripts. HTBI primers were the set used in a first-round RT-PCR of the TCR CDR3. TCRdb re-analysed the multiplex PCR reads in MiXCR, keeping a single row per CDR3 protein. Seen here are approximately 250,000 distinct CDR3 sequences, roughly 22% observed once, and the top ten hold around 40%.

This TCR derives from a woman in her thirties or forties with Graves' ophthalmopathy. Sequencing was performed on blood. The chain links TRBV7-8 to TRBJ2-7; weak D call: TRBD1 (6 bases). DNA for the CDR3: TGTGCCAGCAGCTTAGCGTCAGGGGCCCGCGAGCAGTACTTC. It is translated as CASSLASGAREQYF.